This record looks at one T cell receptor (beta chain) sequence and its context. The antigen is unknown. Each sample came from a Caucasian adult donor living in Nashville, Tennessee. Sequencing used immunoSEQ multiplex PCR; TCRdb keeps in-frame clones, though not all of them. The profile shows around 2,000,000 clones, 95% of them singletons. This entry comes from a study of shared clonotypes between healthy human individuals. Overall study findings and caveats: When naive CD4 clonotypes were compared across a few donors, roughly 4.9% were shared.

The sequenced sample was naive CD4+ T cells sorted from blood. As for subset: CD45RA+ positively selected. This clonotype was obtained from a man between 18 and 35 years old in good health.

CDR3 residues: CASTKGRGAGITEAFF. Here the CDR3 DNA reads TGTGCCAGCACCAAGGGCCGTGGGGCAGGGATCACTGAAGCTTTCTTT. The chain combines TRBV11-2 with TRBJ1-1; tentative D call: TRBD1 (5 bases). CDR3 length: 16 residues. V was trimmed by 7 bases and J by 4 bases, leaving 22 bases between them. CDR1 is SGHAT, CDR2 FQNNGV, per germline.